The 3 T cell receptor beta chains below all came from one sample that was sequenced in a study of beta chain features in type 1 diabetes. General observations from the study: Across all four CD4+ subsets, people with type 1 diabetes showed modestly shorter TCRB CDR3s.

Their recognized antigens are unknown. cDNA synthesis used the whole RNA isolate, giving expressed TCRB sequences. This table comes from immunoSEQ multiplex PCR, and its TCRdb copy is limited to in-frame clones, with some not included. Among roughly 340,000 clones listed, roughly 13% were seen once. Specimen: naive CD4+ T cells from blood. The receptors stem from a woman aged 18-29 years with type 1 diabetes.

This chain joins TRBV29-1 and TRBJ1-2; 9 bases map to TRBD1. CDR1 is SQVTM, CDR2 ANQGSEA, per germline. CDR3 length: 14 residues. After removal of 1 base from V and 4 bases from J, the junction contained 4 bases not matched to a gene. The CDR3 region is CSVEGDRETYGYTF. Written as DNA, the CDR3 is TGCAGCGTTGAAGGGGACAGGGAAACCTATGGCTACACCTTC.

V is TRBV5-1 and J is TRBJ2-6; 7 bases are a match to TRBD1. The CDR3 covers 18 residues. The junction had 12 bases not matched to a gene; V was cut back by 4 bases and J by 2 bases. Germline-derived CDR1 and CDR2 are SGHRS and YFSETQ. The DNA of the CDR3 is TGCGCCAGCAGCCCGTCGACACAGGGGTTTACTGGGGCCAACGTCCTGACTTTC. It encodes CASSPSTQGFTGANVLTF.

The V gene is TRBV11-3, the J gene TRBJ2-1, with 8 bases aligning to TRBD2. The germline CDR1 and CDR2 sequences are SGHNT and YENEEA. The CDR3 length is 16 residues. The V and J ends lost 5 bases and 8 bases, in that order; junction bases with no gene match: 14. The CDR3, as DNA: TGTGCCAGCAGCCCCCCCGGACTAGCCCTCAGCGATGAGCAGTTCTTC. Translated, it gives CASSPPGLALSDEQFF.